One and the same sample provided the 26 T cell receptor beta chains below, sequenced in a study of cytomegalovirus exposure and HLA in healthy donors. The PCR used 60 Vbeta and 13 Jbeta primers. Data came from immunoSEQ multiplex PCR; TCRdb stores just in-frame clones and leaves some out. The table includes roughly 230,000 clones, about 88% detected once. The material sequenced was PBMCs. These TCRs come from a girl aged 2 to 10 in good health and CMV-seronegative.

The chain uses TRBV9 and TRBJ2-1; tentatively, D is TRBD1 (6 bases). The germline V and J ends were trimmed by 0 bases and 6 bases, with 7 bases remaining between them. Germline CDR1 reads SGDLS; CDR2 reads YYNGEE. The CDR3 consists of 13 residues. As DNA, the CDR3 is TGTGCCAGCAGCGTAGACAGGGCCAATGAGCAGTTCTTC. It codes for CASSVDRANEQFF.

The chain carries TRBV7-8 and TRBJ1-1, with unresolved D. Looked up from germline, CDR1 is SGHVS and CDR2 is FQNEAQ. CDR3 length equals 13 residues. With 2 bases removed from V and 5 bases from J, the gap between germline ends came to 9 bases. CDR3 DNA sequence: TGTGCCAGCAGCTTAAGGACTCAAACTGAAGCTTTCTTT. This translates into CASSLRTQTEAFF.

The gene calls are TRBV10-2 and TRBJ2-3; tentative D call: TRBD2 (5 bases). The ends were cut back, 7 bases at V and 2 bases at J, with 7 bases in the middle. There are 12 residues in the CDR3. Germline CDR1 WSHSY, CDR2 SAAADI. DNA of the CDR3: TGCGCCAGCACGGGGTCCACAGATACGCAGTATTTT. It yields the protein CASTGSTDTQYF.

The genes are TRBV27 and TRBJ1-4, with D uncertain. V was shortened by 3 bases and J by 6 bases, with 14 bases between the two germline ends. This CDR3 contains 15 residues. The germline V gene has CDR1 MNHEY and CDR2 SMNVEV (reference sequence). The chain's CDR3 is CASSFIGARDEKLFF. As DNA, the CDR3 is TGTGCCAGCAGTTTTATAGGAGCCCGTGATGAAAAACTGTTTTTT.

The chain combines TRBV6-6 with TRBJ2-7; a weak D match, TRBD2 (6 bases). The germline V gene has CDR1 MNHNY and CDR2 SVGAGI (reference sequence). Between the trimmed V and J ends, which lost 6 bases and 2 bases, there was a span of 14 bases. The CDR3 consists of 14 residues. The CDR3 is CASRVTEGPYEQYF. DNA of the CDR3: TGTGCCAGCAGGGTTACGGAGGGTCCCTACGAGCAGTACTTC.

The chain combines TRBV5-1 with TRBJ2-5, with TRBD2 identical over 11 bases. The CDR3 runs to 15 residues. Germline assignment: CDR1 SGHRS and CDR2 YFSETQ. The V and J ends lost 4 bases and 2 bases, in that order; junction bases with no gene match: 4. The CDR3 protein is CASSKGTSGQETQYF. The CDR3 coding sequence is TGCGCCAGCAGCAAAGGGACTAGCGGTCAAGAGACCCAGTACTTC.

The V and J genes are TRBV7-3 and TRBJ1-6, with 7 bases identical to TRBD1. Unmatched junction bases numbered 3, after V lost 4 bases and J lost 3 bases. Germline V gene data show CDR1 as SGHTA and CDR2 as FQGTGA. This CDR3 has 15 amino acids. This chain's CDR3 is CASSSDRSYNSPLHF. The CDR3 nucleotides read TGTGCCAGCAGCTCGGACAGGAGCTATAATTCACCCCTCCACTTT.

This chain links TRBV7-2 with TRBJ2-7; 7 nucleotides line up with TRBD1. Trimming took 5 bases from V and 0 from J; bases not matched to a gene: 1. CDR3 size: 13 residues. Germline V gene data show CDR1 as SGHTA and CDR2 as FQGNSA. CDR3 nucleotide sequence: TGTGCCAGCAGCCGACAGGGCTCCTACGAGCAGTACTTC. Translated: CASSRQGSYEQYF.

The chain links TRBV7-6 to TRBJ2-3, with 12 bases identical to TRBD2. J was trimmed by 0 bases and V by 4 bases; bases with no gene match: 11. Germline V gives CDR1 SGHVS, CDR2 FNYEAQ. This CDR3 has 19 residues. The CDR3 DNA sequence: TGTGCCAGCAGCTCCCGGTTACTAGCGGGAGGCACCAGCACAGATACGCAGTATTTT. It is translated as CASSSRLLAGGTSTDTQYF.

The V gene is TRBV5-4, the J gene TRBJ2-5; possible D gene TRBD2, 5 bases. The ends were cut back, 4 bases at V and 11 bases at J, with 27 bases in the middle. The CDR3 covers 16 residues. CDR1 SGHNT and CDR2 YYREEE come from the germline V gene (reference sequence). The DNA of the CDR3 is TGTGCCAGCAGCCCCCTTCGAGGTTCTGCTTCAAGGGAGCAGTACTTC. Translated, it gives CASSPLRGSASREQYF. Full variable domain (rest looked up from reference TRBV5-4 and TRBJ2-5): ETGVTQSPTHLIKTRGQQVTLRCSSQSGHNTVSWYQQALGQGPQFIFQYYREEENGRGNFPPRFSGLQFPNYSSELNVNALELDDSALYLCASSPLRGSASREQYFGPGTRLLVL.

The genes are TRBV9 and TRBJ1-2; the match to TRBD1 covers 7 bases. This CDR3 is 15 amino acids long. Germline values: CDR1 SGDLS, CDR2 YYNGEE. Trimming cost V 3 bases and J 5 bases; bases outside gene matches: 10. The CDR3 DNA is TGTGCCAGCAGCGATAATCAGGGGGTTGAATATGGCTACACCTTC. As protein: CASSDNQGVEYGYTF.

The chain recombines TRBV7-8 with TRBJ2-3; D may be TRBD2 (6 bases). V gave up 5 bases and J gave up 3 bases, with 12 bases separating them. Germline CDR1 is SGHVS and CDR2 is FQNEAQ. This CDR3 is 14 amino acids long. DNA for the CDR3: TGTGCCAGCAGCCGGGCTGGGGGGACAGATACGCAGTATTTT. Residues: CASSRAGGTDTQYF.

The genes are TRBV6-1 and TRBJ2-4; no firm D call. V was pared by 2 bases and J by 5 bases, with 7 bases between. The CDR3 runs 13 residues. CDR1 MNHNS and CDR2 SASEGT come from the germline V gene. CDR3 in DNA: TGTGCCAGCAGTGAAACTTTACAAAACATTCAGTACTTC. This gives the protein CASSETLQNIQYF.

This clone was detected once. The chain combines TRBV28 with TRBJ1-5; D remains unclear. From germline, CDR1 is MDHEN and CDR2 SYDVKM. The CDR3 sequence is 14 residues long. Deletions cut 2 bases from V and 3 bases from J, with 8 bases between. In DNA form, the CDR3 reads TGTGCCAGCAGTTTACCGAGAGACAATCAGCCCCAGCATTTT. Its translation: CASSLPRDNQPQHF.

V is TRBV11-2 and J is TRBJ2-1; D may be TRBD2 (6 bases). Trimming pared 6 bases from V and 0 bases from J, leaving 9 bases between. This CDR3 spans 14 amino acids. Germline V gives CDR1 SGHAT, CDR2 FQNNGV. The CDR3 DNA sequence: TGTGCCAGCAGGGTCGGGAGCTCCTACAATGAGCAGTTCTTC. Translated, it gives CASRVGSSYNEQFF.

This chain links TRBV21-1 with TRBJ2-3; TRBD1 reflects the table's D call only, with no check against the DNA. TRBV21-1 represents a pseudogene. The CDR3 has 17 amino acids. The CDR3 loop is CASSKNRSGTSTDTQYF. CDR3 coding DNA: TGTGCCAGCAGCAAAAATAGGTCGGGGACAAGCACAGATACGCAGTATTTT.

The V gene is TRBV10-2, the J gene TRBJ1-1, with D perhaps TRBD1 (5 bases). The CDR3 runs 12 residues. Trimming left V 8 bases short and J 5 bases short, with 12 bases between. Germline CDR1 reads WSHSY; CDR2 reads SAAADI. DNA for the CDR3: TGCGCCAGCGGTCGGGAGGGGACTGAAGCTTTCTTT. Protein product: CASGREGTEAFF.

V gene TRBV9 combines with J gene TRBJ1-2, with D hard to call. The germline V and J ends were trimmed by 0 bases and 2 bases, with 8 bases remaining between them. The V gene's germline CDR1 is SGDLS and CDR2 YYNGEE. This CDR3 contains 14 residues. The CDR3 sequence is CASSVGTGNYGYTF. CDR3 sequence (DNA): TGTGCCAGCAGCGTAGGGACGGGAAACTATGGCTACACCTTC. Together with reference TRBV9 and TRBJ1-2, the CDR3 gives the full variable domain: DSGVTQTPKHLITATGQRVTLRCSPRSGDLSVYWYQQSLDQGLQFLIQYYNGEERAKGNILERFSAQQFPDLHSELNLSSLELGDSALYFCASSVGTGNYGYTFGSGTRLTVV.

The J gene is TRBJ1-4, the V gene TRBV2; D uncertain. CDR1 and CDR2 from the germline V gene are SNHLY and FYNNEI. V lost 7 bases and J 4 bases, leaving 4 bases between the germline ends. The CDR3 covers 11 residues. Here the CDR3 DNA reads TGTGCCAGCACCAGTAATGAAAAACTGTTTTTT. This sequence encodes CASTSNEKLFF.

V usage is TRBV29-1 and J usage is TRBJ2-3; 7 nucleotides align to TRBD2. This CDR3 region has 13 residues. Looked up from germline, CDR1 is SQVTM and CDR2 is ANQGSEA. After removal of 3 bases from V and 1 base from J, the junction contained 1 base not matched to a gene. CDR3 coding DNA: TGCAGCGTTGACGCGGGAGGCACAGATACGCAGTATTTT. This encodes CSVDAGGTDTQYF.

This chain uses TRBV2 with TRBJ2-3, with D possibly being TRBD1 (6 bases). The germline V and J ends were trimmed by 0 bases and 0 bases, with 16 bases remaining between them. Germline CDR1 reads SNHLY; CDR2 reads FYNNEI. This CDR3 is 18 amino acids long. In DNA, the CDR3 is TGTGCCAGCAGTGAAGCGATACTCCAGGGGCTCAGCACAGATACGCAGTATTTT. The encoded protein is CASSEAILQGLSTDTQYF.

In this sample, this clone turned up a few times. The chain combines TRBV5-1 with TRBJ2-5; D is perhaps TRBD2 (7 bases). Deletions cut 10 bases from V and 5 bases from J, with 24 bases between. CDR3 size: 15 residues. Germline-derived CDR1 and CDR2 are SGHRS and YFSETQ. CDR3 sequence (DNA): TGCGCCTGTGGACGGGGGGCCCTCGGGGAGGAGACCCAGTACTTC. It is translated as CACGRGALGEETQYF. Variable domain in full (rest from reference TRBV5-1 and TRBJ2-5): KAGVTQTPRYLIKTRGQQVTLSCSPISGHRSVSWYQQTPGQGLQFLFEYFSETQRNKGNFPGRFSGRQFSNSRSEMNVSTLELGDSALYLCACGRGALGEETQYFGPGTRLLVL.

The chain has TRBV9 and TRBJ1-6, with 11 bases fitting TRBD1. J lost 11 bases, V lost 3 bases, and 7 bases had no gene match. Germline CDR1 SGDLS, CDR2 YYNGEE. The CDR3 loop spans 15 amino acids. The chain's CDR3 is CASSATGQGEPPLHF. The CDR3, as DNA: TGTGCCAGCAGCGCGACGGGACAGGGGGAACCACCCCTCCACTTT.

The CDR3 coding sequence is TGTGCCAGCAGAGACGCAGGGCAACGAGCCCTCCACTTT. Its translation is CASRDAGQRALHF. J is TRBJ1-6 and V is TRBV25-1; tentative D call: TRBD1 (5 bases). Germline loops: CDR1 MGHDK, CDR2 SYGVNS. The CDR3 is 13 amino acids. V was cut by 6 bases and J by 14 bases, with 17 bases left in between.

The rearrangement uses TRBV5-1 and TRBJ2-3; D possibly corresponds to TRBD1 (6 bases). CDR1 is SGHRS, CDR2 YFSETQ, per germline. CDR3 length: 14 amino acids. The V end was cut by 4 bases, the J end by 3 bases, with 12 bases between. The CDR3 loop is CASSGTGLTDTQYF. CDR3 nucleotides: TGCGCCAGCAGCGGAACAGGGCTAACAGATACGCAGTATTTT.

The chain has TRBV30 and TRBJ1-1, with 9 bases fitting TRBD1. Germline assignment: CDR1 GTSNPN and CDR2 SVGIG (reference sequence). V lost 3 bases, J lost 1 base, and 3 bases stayed unmatched. The CDR3 has 14 amino acids. The CDR3 region is CAWRSDRGNTEAFF. Here the CDR3 DNA reads TGTGCCTGGAGGTCGGACAGGGGGAACACTGAAGCTTTCTTT.